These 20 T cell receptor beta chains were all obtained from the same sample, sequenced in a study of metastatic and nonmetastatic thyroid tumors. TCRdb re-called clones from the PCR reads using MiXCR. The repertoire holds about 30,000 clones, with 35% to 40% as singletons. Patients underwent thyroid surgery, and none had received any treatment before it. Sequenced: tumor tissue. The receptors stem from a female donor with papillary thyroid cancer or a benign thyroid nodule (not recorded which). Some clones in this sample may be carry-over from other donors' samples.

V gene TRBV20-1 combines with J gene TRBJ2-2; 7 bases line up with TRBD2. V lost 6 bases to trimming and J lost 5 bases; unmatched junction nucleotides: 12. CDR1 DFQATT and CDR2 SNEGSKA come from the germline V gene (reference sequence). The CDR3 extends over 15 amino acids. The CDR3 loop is CSAPGPVLATGELFF. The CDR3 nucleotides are TGCAGTGCCCCTGGACCGGTACTAGCGACCGGGGAGCTGTTTTTT.

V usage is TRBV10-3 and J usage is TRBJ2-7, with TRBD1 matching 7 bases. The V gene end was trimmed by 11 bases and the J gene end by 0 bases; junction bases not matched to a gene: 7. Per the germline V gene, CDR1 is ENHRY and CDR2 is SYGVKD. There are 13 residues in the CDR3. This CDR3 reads CAAQGHSSYEQYF. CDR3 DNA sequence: TGTGCCGCACAGGGGCACAGCTCCTACGAGCAGTACTTC.

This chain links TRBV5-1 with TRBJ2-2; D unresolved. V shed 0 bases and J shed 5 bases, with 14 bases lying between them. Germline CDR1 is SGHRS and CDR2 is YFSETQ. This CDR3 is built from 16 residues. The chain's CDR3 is CASSLEAARRTGELFF. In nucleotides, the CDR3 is TGCGCCAGCAGCTTGGAGGCCGCCCGTCGTACCGGGGAGCTGTTTTTT.

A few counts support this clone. The DNA for the CDR3 is TGTGCCAGCAGTGTCACAAGCTTTAGCAATCAGCCCCAGCATTTT. Translating it yields CASSVTSFSNQPQHF. J is TRBJ1-5 and V is TRBV6-1; D uncertain. Trimming removed 4 bases from V and 0 bases from J, with 10 bases in between. CDR3 length: 15 amino acids. Germline values: CDR1 MNHNS, CDR2 SASEGT.

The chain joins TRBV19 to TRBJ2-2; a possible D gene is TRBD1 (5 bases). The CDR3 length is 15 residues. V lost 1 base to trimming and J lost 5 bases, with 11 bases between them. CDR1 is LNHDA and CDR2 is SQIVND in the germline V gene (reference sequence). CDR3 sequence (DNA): TGTGCCAGTAGTATAGTTGCCTGGACAACCGGGGAGCTGTTTTTT. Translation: CASSIVAWTTGELFF.

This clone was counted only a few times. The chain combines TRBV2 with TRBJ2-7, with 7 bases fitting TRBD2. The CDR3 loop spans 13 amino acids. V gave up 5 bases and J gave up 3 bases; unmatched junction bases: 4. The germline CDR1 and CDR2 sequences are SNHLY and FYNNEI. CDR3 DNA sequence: TGTGCCAGCAGTCCCCCGGGGGGCTACGAGCAGTACTTC. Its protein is CASSPPGGYEQYF.

CDR3 sequence reads: CSARPRGSYNEQFF. For the CDR3, the DNA is TGCAGTGCACGGCCACGGGGCTCCTACAATGAGCAGTTCTTC. This chain links TRBV20-1 with TRBJ2-1; tentative D call: TRBD2 (5 bases). The CDR3 loop spans 14 amino acids. Trimming removed 6 bases from V and 0 bases from J, with 12 bases in between. Germline V gene sequence: CDR1 DFQATT, CDR2 SNEGSKA (reference sequence).

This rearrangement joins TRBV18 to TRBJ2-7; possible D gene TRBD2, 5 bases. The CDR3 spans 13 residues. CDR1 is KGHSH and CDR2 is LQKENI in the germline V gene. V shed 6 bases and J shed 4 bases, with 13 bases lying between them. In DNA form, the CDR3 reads TGTGCCAGCTCGCCTCTAGCACGGTACGAGCAGTACTTC. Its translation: CASSPLARYEQYF.

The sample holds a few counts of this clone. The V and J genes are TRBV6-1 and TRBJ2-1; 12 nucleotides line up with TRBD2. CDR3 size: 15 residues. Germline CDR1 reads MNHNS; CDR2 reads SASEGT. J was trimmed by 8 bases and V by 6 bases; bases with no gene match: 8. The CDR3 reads CASRPGLAGRDEQFF. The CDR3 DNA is TGTGCCAGCAGGCCAGGACTAGCGGGGAGGGATGAGCAGTTCTTC.

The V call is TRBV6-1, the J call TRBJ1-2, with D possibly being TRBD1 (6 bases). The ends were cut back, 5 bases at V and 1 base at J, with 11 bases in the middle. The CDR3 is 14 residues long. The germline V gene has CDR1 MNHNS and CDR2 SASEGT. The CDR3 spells CASSLGTRNYGYTF. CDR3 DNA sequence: TGTGCCAGCAGTTTGGGGACACGTAACTATGGCTACACCTTC.

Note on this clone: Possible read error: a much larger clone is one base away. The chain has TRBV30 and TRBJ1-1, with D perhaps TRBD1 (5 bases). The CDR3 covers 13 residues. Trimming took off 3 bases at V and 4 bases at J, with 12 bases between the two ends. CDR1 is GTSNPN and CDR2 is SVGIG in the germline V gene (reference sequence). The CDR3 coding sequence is TGTGCCTGGAGGTGGAAGGGGTTCACTGAAGCTTTCTTT. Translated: CAWRWKGFTEAFF.

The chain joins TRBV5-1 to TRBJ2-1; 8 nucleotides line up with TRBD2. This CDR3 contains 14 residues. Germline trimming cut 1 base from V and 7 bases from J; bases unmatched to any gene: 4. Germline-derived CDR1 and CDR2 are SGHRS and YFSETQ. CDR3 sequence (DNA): TGCGCCAGCAGCTTGTACAGCGGGAGTAATGAGCAGTTCTTC. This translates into CASSLYSGSNEQFF.

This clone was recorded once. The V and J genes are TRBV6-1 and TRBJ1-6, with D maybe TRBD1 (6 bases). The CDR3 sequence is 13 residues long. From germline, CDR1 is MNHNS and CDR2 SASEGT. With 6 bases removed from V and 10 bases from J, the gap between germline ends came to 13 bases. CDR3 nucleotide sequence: TGTGCCAGCAGCCTACGGGGGGCCTCACCCCTCCACTTT. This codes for CASSLRGASPLHF.

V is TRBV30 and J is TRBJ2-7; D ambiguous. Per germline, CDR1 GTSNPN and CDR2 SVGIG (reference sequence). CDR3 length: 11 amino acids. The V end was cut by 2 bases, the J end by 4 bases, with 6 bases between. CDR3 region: CAWSKVYEQYF. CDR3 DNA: TGTGCCTGGAGTAAGGTATACGAGCAGTACTTC. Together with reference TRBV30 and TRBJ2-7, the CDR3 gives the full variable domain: SQTIHQWPATLVQPVGSPLSLECTVEGTSNPNLYWYRQAAGRGLQLLFYSVGIGQISSEVPQNLSASRPQDRQFILSSKKLLLSDSGFYLCAWSKVYEQYFGPGTRLTVT.

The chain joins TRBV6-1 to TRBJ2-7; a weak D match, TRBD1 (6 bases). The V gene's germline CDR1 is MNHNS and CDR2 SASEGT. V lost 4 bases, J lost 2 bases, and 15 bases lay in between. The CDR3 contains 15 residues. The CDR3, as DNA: TGTGCCAGCAGTGGAAGGACATCAGGGGCCTACGAGCAGTACTTC. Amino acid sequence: CASSGRTSGAYEQYF.

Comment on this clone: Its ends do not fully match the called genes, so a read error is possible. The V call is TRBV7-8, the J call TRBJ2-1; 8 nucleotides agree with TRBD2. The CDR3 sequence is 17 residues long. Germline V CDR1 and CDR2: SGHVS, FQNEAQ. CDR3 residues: CASGLGVPGRAGNEQFF. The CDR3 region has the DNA TGTGCCAGCGGCTTAGGAGTCCCCGGGAGGGCCGGCAATGAGCAGTTCTTC.

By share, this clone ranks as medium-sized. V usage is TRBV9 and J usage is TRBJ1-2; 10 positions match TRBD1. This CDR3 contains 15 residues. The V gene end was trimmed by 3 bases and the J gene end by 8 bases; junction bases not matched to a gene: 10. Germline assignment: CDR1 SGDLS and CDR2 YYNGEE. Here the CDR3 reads CASSADPGTGVGYTF. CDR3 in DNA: TGTGCCAGCAGCGCCGACCCCGGGACAGGGGTAGGCTACACCTTC.

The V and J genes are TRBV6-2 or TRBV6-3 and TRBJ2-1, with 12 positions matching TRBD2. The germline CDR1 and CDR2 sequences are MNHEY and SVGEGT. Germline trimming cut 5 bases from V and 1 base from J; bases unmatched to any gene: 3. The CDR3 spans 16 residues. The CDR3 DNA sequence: TGTGCCAGCAGTAGACTAGCGGGAGCATCCTACAATGAGCAGTTCTTC. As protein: CASSRLAGASYNEQFF.

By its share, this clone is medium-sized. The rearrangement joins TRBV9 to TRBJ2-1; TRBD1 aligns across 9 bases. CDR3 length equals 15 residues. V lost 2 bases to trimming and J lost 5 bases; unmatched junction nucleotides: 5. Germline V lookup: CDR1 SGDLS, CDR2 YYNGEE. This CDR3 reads CASSVGTGSDNEQFF. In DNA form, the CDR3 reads TGTGCCAGCAGCGTCGGGACAGGGAGTGACAATGAGCAGTTCTTC.

CDR3 nucleotide sequence: TGTGCCAGCAGTTACACGGGACAGGGATTCTATGGCTACACCTTC. It is translated as CASSYTGQGFYGYTF. The rearrangement links TRBV6-6 to TRBJ1-2; 9 bases line up with TRBD1. CDR1 is MNHNY, CDR2 SVGAGI, per germline (reference sequence). J was trimmed by 4 bases and V by 2 bases; bases with no gene match: 5. The CDR3 runs 15 residues.